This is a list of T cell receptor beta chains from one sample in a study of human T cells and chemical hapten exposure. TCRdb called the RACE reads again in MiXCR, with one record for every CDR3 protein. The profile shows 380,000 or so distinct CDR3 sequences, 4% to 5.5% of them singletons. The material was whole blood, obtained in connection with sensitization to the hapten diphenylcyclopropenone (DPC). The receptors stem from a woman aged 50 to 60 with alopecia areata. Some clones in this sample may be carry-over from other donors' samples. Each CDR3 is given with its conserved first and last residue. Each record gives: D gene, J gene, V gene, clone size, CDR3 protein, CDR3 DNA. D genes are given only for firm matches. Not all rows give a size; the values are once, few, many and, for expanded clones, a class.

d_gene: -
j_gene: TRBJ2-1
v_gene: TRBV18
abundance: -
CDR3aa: CASSSDFFEQFF
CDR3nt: TGTGCCAGCTCGTCCGACTTTTTTGAGCAGTTCTTC

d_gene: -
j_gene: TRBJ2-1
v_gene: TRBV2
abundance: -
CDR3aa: CASSEGLSSYNEQFF
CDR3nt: TGTGCCAGCAGTGAGGGACTTAGCTCCTACAATGAGCAGTTCTTC

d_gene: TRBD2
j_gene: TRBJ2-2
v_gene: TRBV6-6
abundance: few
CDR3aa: CASSPLAPNTGELFF
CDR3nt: TGTGCCAGCAGTCCACTAGCGCCGAACACCGGGGAGCTGTTTTTT

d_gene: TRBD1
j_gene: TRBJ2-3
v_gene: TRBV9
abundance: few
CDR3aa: CASSVEGTDTDTQYF
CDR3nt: TGTGCCAGCAGCGTAGAGGGGACAGACACAGATACGCAGTATTTT

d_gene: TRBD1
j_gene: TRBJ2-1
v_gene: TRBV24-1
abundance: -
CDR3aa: CATSDPKPGTGGYNEQFF
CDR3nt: TGTGCCACCAGTGACCCGAAGCCCGGGACAGGGGGATACAATGAGCAGTTCTTC

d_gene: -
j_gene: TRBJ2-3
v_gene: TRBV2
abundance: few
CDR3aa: CAGGGGPTDTQYF
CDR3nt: TGTGCTGGAGGGGGGGGGCCCACAGATACGCAGTATTTT

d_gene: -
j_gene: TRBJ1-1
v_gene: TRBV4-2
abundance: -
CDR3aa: CASSQGYGAMNTEAFF
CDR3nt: TGTGCCAGCAGCCAAGGCTACGGGGCTATGAACACTGAAGCTTTCTTT

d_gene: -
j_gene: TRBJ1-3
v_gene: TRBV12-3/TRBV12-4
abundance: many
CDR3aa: CASTPGNTIYF
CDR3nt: TGTGCCAGCACCCCTGGAAACACCATATATTTT

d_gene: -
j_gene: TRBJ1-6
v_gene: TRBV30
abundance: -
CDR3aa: CAWRRGGRYNSPLHF
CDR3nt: TGTGCCTGGAGGAGGGGGGGTCGGTATAATTCACCCCTCCACTTT

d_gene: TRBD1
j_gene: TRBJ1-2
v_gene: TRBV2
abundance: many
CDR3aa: CASSEGQGRGYTF
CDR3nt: TGTGCCAGCAGTGAAGGACAGGGTCGGGGCTACACCTTC

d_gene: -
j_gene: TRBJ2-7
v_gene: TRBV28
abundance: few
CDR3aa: CASSPGFPQQYF
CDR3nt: TGTGCCAGCAGCCCGGGATTCCCCCAACAGTACTTC

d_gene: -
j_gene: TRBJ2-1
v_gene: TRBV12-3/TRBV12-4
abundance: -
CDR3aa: CASSLDPGYNEQFF
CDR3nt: TGTGCCAGCAGTTTGGATCCAGGCTACAATGAGCAGTTCTTC

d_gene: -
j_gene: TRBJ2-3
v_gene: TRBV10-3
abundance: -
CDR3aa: CAISDGGGTDTQYF
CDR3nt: TGTGCCATCAGTGATGGGGGAGGTACAGATACGCAGTATTTT

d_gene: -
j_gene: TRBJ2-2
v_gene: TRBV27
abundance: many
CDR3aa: CASSLQTAGELFF
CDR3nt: TGTGCCAGCAGTTTGCAAACTGCCGGGGAGCTGTTTTTT

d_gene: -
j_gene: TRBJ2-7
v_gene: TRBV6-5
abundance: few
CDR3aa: CASRRDLYEQYF
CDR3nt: TGTGCCAGCAGACGCGACCTTTACGAGCAGTACTTC

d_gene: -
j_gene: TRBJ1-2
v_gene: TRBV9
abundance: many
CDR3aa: CASSPQQGNYGYTF
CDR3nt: TGTGCCAGCAGCCCCCAACAGGGAAACTATGGCTACACCTTC

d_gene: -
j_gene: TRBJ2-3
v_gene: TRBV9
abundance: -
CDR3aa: CASSVNWGSDTQYF
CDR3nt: TGTGCCAGCAGCGTAAACTGGGGGTCAGATACGCAGTATTTT

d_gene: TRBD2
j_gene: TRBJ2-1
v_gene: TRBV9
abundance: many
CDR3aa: CASSPSGTRDEQFF
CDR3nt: TGTGCCAGCAGCCCATCTGGGACTAGGGATGAGCAGTTCTTC

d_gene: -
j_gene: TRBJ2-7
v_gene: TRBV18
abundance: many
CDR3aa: CASSPPTSSYSYEQYF
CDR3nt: TGTGCCAGCTCACCACCGACTTCCAGCTACTCCTACGAGCAGTACTTC

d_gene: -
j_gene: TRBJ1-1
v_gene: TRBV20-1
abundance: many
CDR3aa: CSADDRMNTEAFF
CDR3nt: TGCAGTGCGGATGACAGAATGAACACTGAAGCTTTCTTT

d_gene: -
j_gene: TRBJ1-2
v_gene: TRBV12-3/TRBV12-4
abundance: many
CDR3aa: CASTRGGGFTGNYGYTF
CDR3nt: TGTGCCAGCACCCGGGGCGGGGGCTTCACAGGAAACTATGGCTACACCTTC

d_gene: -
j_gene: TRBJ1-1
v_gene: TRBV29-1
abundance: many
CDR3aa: CSVDDFPEAFF
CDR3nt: TGCAGCGTAGACGACTTCCCTGAAGCTTTCTTT

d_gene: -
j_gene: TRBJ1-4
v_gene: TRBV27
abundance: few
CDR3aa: CASSLGRGGEKLFF
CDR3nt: TGTGCCAGCAGTTTGGGACGGGGAGGGGAAAAACTGTTTTTT

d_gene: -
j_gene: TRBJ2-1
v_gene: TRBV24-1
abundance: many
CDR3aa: CATRPLNDEQFF
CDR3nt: TGTGCCACGCGGCCCTTGAATGACGAGCAGTTCTTC

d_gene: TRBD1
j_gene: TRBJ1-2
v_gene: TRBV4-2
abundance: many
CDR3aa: CASSQDVGQGGYGYTF
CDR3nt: TGTGCCAGCAGCCAAGATGTTGGACAGGGGGGCTATGGCTACACCTTC

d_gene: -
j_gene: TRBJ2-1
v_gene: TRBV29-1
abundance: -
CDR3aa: CSVEGESSYNEQFF
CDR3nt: TGCAGCGTTGAAGGGGAGAGCTCCTACAATGAGCAGTTCTTC

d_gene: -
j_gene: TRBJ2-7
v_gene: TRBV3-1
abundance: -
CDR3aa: CASSHPGGGSEQYF
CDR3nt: TGTGCCAGCAGCCACCCCGGCGGGGGCTCCGAGCAGTACTTC

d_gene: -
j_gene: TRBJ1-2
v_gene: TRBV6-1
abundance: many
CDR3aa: CAGNDQATGYTF
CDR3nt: TGTGCCGGTAACGATCAAGCTACTGGCTACACCTTC

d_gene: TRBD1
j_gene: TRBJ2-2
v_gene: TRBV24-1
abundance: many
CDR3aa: CATSDLSTGGELFF
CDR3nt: TGTGCCACCAGTGATTTGTCGACAGGGGGGGAGCTGTTTTTT

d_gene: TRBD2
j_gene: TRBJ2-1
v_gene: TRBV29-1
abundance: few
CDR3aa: CSVDTWWGTRNLDEQFF
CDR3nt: TGCAGCGTTGATACATGGTGGGGGACTAGAAATCTCGATGAGCAGTTCTTC

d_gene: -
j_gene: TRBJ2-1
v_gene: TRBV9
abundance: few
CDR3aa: CASSVDPGAVGNEQFF
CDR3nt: TGTGCCAGCAGCGTAGACCCAGGGGCTGTGGGGAATGAGCAGTTCTTC

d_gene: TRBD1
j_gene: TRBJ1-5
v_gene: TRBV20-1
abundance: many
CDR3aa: CSAPGTEGPPQHF
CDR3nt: TGCAGTGCGCCCGGGACAGAGGGTCCGCCCCAGCATTTT

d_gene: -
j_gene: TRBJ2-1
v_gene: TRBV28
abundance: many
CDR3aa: CASTWATGRYNEQFF
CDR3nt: TGTGCCAGCACCTGGGCCACAGGGAGGTACAATGAGCAGTTCTTC

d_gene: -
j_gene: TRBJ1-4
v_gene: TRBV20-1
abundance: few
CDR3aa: CSANTGGNEKLFF
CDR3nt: TGCAGTGCTAATACAGGAGGAAATGAAAAACTGTTTTTT

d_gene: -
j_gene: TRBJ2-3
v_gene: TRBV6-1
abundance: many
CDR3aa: CASRLLGDTQYF
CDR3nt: TGTGCCAGCAGGCTTCTAGGAGATACGCAGTATTTT

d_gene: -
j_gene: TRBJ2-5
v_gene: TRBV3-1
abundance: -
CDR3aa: CASSQDHRGRERETQYF
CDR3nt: TGTGCCAGCAGCCAAGATCACCGAGGGCGCGAAAGAGAGACCCAGTACTTC

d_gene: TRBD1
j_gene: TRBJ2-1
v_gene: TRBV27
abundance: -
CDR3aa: CASSFRDRGRGEQFF
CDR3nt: TGTGCCAGCAGTTTCCGGGACAGGGGGAGAGGTGAGCAGTTCTTC

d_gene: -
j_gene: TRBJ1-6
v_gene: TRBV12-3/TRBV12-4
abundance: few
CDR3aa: CASSISRDSPLHF
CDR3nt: TGTGCCAGCAGCATTAGCAGGGATTCACCCCTCCACTTT

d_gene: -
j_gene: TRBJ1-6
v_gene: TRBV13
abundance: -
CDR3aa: CASSFYGANSPLHF
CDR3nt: TGTGCCAGCAGCTTCTATGGGGCGAATTCACCCCTCCACTTT

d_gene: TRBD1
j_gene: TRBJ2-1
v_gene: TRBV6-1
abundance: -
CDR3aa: CANTTGYNEQFF
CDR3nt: TGTGCCAACACGACAGGGTACAATGAGCAGTTCTTC

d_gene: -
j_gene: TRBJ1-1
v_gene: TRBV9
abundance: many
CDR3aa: CASSQRELTEAFF
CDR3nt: TGTGCCAGCAGCCAAAGGGAGCTCACTGAAGCTTTCTTT